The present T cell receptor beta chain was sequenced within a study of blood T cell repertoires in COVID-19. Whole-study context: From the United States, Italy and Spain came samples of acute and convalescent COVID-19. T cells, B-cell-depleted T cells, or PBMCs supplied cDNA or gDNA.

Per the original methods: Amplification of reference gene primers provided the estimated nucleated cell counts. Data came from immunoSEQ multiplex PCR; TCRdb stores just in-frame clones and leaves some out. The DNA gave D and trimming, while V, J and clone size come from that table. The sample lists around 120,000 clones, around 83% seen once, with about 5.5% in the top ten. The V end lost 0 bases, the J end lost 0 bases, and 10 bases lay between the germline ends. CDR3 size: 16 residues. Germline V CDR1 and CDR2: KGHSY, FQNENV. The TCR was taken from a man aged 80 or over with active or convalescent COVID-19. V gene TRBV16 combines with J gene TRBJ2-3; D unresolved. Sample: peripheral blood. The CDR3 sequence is CASSQSYQASTDTQYF. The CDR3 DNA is TGTGCCAGCAGCCAATCATACCAGGCTAGCACAGATACGCAGTATTTT. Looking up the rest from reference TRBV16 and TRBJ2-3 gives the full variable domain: GEEVAQTPKHLVRGEGQKAKLYCAPIKGHSYVFWYQQVLKNEFKFLISFQNENVFDETGMPKERFSAKCLPNSPCSLEIQATKLEDSAVYFCASSQSYQASTDTQYFGPGTRLTVL.